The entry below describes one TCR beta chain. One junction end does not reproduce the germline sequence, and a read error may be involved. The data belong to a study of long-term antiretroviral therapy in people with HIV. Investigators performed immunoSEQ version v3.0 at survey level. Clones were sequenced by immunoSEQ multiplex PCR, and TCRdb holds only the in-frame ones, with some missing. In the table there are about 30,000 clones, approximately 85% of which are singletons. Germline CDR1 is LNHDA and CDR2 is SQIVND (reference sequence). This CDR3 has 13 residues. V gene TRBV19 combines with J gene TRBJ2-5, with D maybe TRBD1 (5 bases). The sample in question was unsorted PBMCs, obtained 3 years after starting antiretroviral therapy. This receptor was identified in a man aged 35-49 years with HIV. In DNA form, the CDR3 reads TGTGCCAGTAGTATTGACAGTCAAGCGACCCAGTACTTC. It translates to CASSIDSQATQYF.